This T cell receptor beta chain was retrieved from a study of CXCR3-negative and CXCR3-positive naive CD8 T cells (dated by TCRdb to the late 2010s). Concerning the study at large: In total, 110 million to 150 million TRB reads were obtained, corresponding to roughly 1.5 +/- 0.3 million reads per library. Data from roughly twelve donors, pooled across two independent experiments, went into the diversity and physicochemical repertoire analyses. For the TRBV-TRBJ cluster analysis, the naive subsets came from 5 or 6 donors, while the memory cells came from 3 donors.

Instrument on record: NextSeq 550. The Human TCR Profiling Kit (MiLaboratory) was used to prepare UMI-labeled 5' RACE TRB cDNA libraries. The full amount of extracted RNA was used for cDNA synthesis, and the full amount of resulting cDNA was used for PCR amplification. Libraries were prepared in parallel using an identical number of PCR cycles. On the study's bioinformatics: With a requirement of at least two reads per UMI, MIGEC and MiXCR extracted about 53,000 +/- 9,400 unique UMI-labeled TRB cDNA molecules per library. On average, around 40,000 +/- 10,000 functional in-frame TRB CDR3 nucleotide clonotypes lacking stop codons were found per library. Diversity metrics, including normalized Shannon-Wiener and Chao1, were computed in VDJtools after downsampling to 5000 UMI-labeled TRB molecules per sample. VDJtools was used to calculate clonotype-size-weighted physicochemical properties of the central five CDR3 residues, namely interaction energy, strength, volume and Kidera factor 4. TCRdb reprocessed the reads and lists each CDR3 protein sequence as a single entry, with no DNA. It is TCRdb's table, rather than the study itself, that gives the V and J calls and clone size. The sample table records tens of thousands of distinct CDR3 sequences. Clones ranked in the top ten supply roughly 4% of the sample.

Regarding this clonotype: It lacks a known antigen.

The CDR3 runs 16 amino acids, cysteine and phenylalanine included. This entry has no DNA. The germline V gene specifies LGHNA as CDR1 and YSLEER as CDR2. The study at large found these results: Comparably high repertoire diversity was found in both naive subsets, whereas much lower repertoire diversity was found in memory CD8+ T cells. Compared with CXCR3-negative naive cells, CXCR3-positive naive cells had TRB CDR3s with higher hydrophobicity (lower Kidera factor 4), lower energy, and higher strength and volume indices. Freshly isolated PBMCs were used for most assays because CXCR3 expression went down partially after cryopreservation. Within the same donor, TRBV-TRBJ usage looked similar between naive CXCR3-negative and CXCR3-positive cells, but memory cells had distinct patterns. Surface CD5, linked to self-reactivity in mice, was comparable between naive subsets; TCR interaction strength was therefore also inferred from TRB CDR3 physicochemical properties.

Each CD8+ T cell subset was flow-sorted in triplicate, with roughly 310,000 cells per subset placed directly into RLT lysis buffer. Naive CD8+ T cells were defined stringently as CD45RO-CCR7+CD27+CD95- to exclude memory contaminants. Peripheral blood mononuclear cells were isolated from buffy coats by standard density gradient centrifugation. Naive CXCR3-negative and CXCR3-positive CD8+ T cells were flow-sorted using a FACSAria III. Total RNA was extracted from sorted cells with an RNeasy Mini Kit. The sequencing sample was made of naive CXCR3- CD8+ T cells from blood. The cell subset or site label here, explained by the study, means: CD45RO-CCR7+CD27+CD95- naive CD8+ T cells lacking CXCR3 (TNR3-). The sequence came from a human donor in good health. Some clones in this sample may be carry-over from other donors' samples. The rearranged segments are TRBV4-3 and TRBJ2-2; no DNA is available, so the TRBD2 call from TCRdb remains unchecked. Here the CDR3 is given as CASSQDASGAVGELFF.